Listed here are 26 T cell receptor beta chains from one sample, sequenced in a study of identical twins. From the 5' RACE reads, TCRdb called clonotypes with MiXCR, one entry per CDR3 protein. The sample lists some 690,000 distinct CDR3 sequences; about 20% were seen once. These data were also filed under a second study, of T cells expressing NK-cell markers.

Sequencing was carried out using PBMCs. The receptors were sampled from a young woman in good health.

The chain recombines TRBV14 with TRBJ2-5; 10 bases are shared with TRBD2. This CDR3 has 16 residues. CDR1 is SGHDN, CDR2 FVKESK, per germline. V dropped 4 bases and J dropped 4; count of bases not matched to a gene: 9. CDR3 loop: CASSLDRLAGGETQYF. For the CDR3, the DNA is TGTGCCAGCAGCCTAGACCGACTAGCGGGTGGAGAGACCCAGTACTTC.

This clonotype was detected ten times or more. This chain links TRBV2 with TRBJ2-1; 11 bases line up with TRBD2. This CDR3 has 14 residues. Losses at the gene ends were 7 bases for V and 7 bases for J; bases not matched to a gene: 6. From germline, CDR1 is SNHLY and CDR2 FYNNEI. The CDR3 is CASTLAGGLNEQFF. The CDR3 nucleotides are TGTGCCAGCACCCTAGCGGGAGGCTTGAATGAGCAGTTCTTC.

The chain employs TRBV5-1 and TRBJ2-7; 7 bases agree with TRBD2. From germline, CDR1 is SGHRS and CDR2 YFSETQ. With V trimmed by 4 bases and J by 1 base, 5 bases remained unmatched. This CDR3 spans 14 amino acids. CDR3 protein: CASSGGEESYEQYF. In nucleotides, the CDR3 is TGCGCCAGCAGCGGGGGGGAGGAATCCTACGAGCAGTACTTC.

This clonotype turned up a few times. The chain joins TRBV9 to TRBJ2-3; D is undetermined. CDR3 length: 14 residues. Trimming left V 3 bases short and J 2 bases short, with 10 bases between. The germline CDR1 and CDR2 sequences are SGDLS and YYNGEE. The CDR3, as DNA: TGTGCCAGCAGCGCCCCGACCGTCACAGATACGCAGTATTTT. This translates into CASSAPTVTDTQYF.

This chain links TRBV5-6 with TRBJ2-1; D remains ambiguous. V lost 0 bases to trimming and J lost 14 bases, with 12 bases between them. Germline V gene sequence: CDR1 SGHDT, CDR2 YYEEEE. CDR3 length equals 12 residues. CDR3 in DNA: TGTGCCAGCAGCTTGGGGCCCCAATCGGAGTTCTTC. Protein: CASSLGPQSEFF.

The chain has TRBV5-1 and TRBJ2-2; TRBD1 agrees at 8 bases. The V gene end was trimmed by 6 bases and the J gene end by 4 bases; junction bases not matched to a gene: 8. CDR3 length: 15 amino acids. The V gene's germline CDR1 is SGHRS and CDR2 YFSETQ. In DNA form, the CDR3 reads TGCGCCAGCACTTCGGGGACAGGATCCACCGGGGAGCTGTTTTTT. Amino acid sequence: CASTSGTGSTGELFF.

This clonotype appeared many times. The V call is TRBV12-3 or TRBV12-4, the J call TRBJ2-5, with 7 bases identical to TRBD2. J gave up 14 bases and V 4 bases, and 19 bases lay outside the gene matches. The CDR3 has 15 residues. Here the CDR3 DNA reads TGTGCCAGCAGTTCCGAGCGGGATGGTGTTGGTGGGATATACTTC. This sequence encodes CASSSERDGVGGIYF.

The chain recombines TRBV5-5 with TRBJ2-5; 11 bases match TRBD2. This CDR3 has 17 amino acids. V gave up 2 bases and J gave up 2 bases; unmatched junction bases: 8. Looked up from germline, CDR1 is SGHKS and CDR2 is YYEKEE (reference sequence). CDR3 amino acids: CASSLGLAGTGQETQYF. The CDR3 DNA sequence: TGTGCCAGCAGCTTAGGACTAGCGGGTACAGGGCAAGAGACCCAGTACTTC.

Many counts were recorded for this clonotype. This chain joins TRBV4-3 and TRBJ2-1; the match to TRBD2 covers 10 bases. The CDR3 covers 14 residues. Germline lookup yields CDR1 LGHNA and CDR2 YSLEER. Trimming at V came to 5 bases and at J to 6 bases, leaving 4 bases not matched to a gene. The CDR3 nucleotides are TGCGCCAGCAGCTTAAAGCGGGAGGGCAATGAGCAGTTCTTC. Residues: CASSLKREGNEQFF.

This clonotype was recorded many times. The rearrangement joins TRBV20-1 to TRBJ2-1; either TRBD1 or TRBD2 may supply D (5 bases each). Between the trimmed V and J ends, which lost 5 bases and 3 bases, there was a span of 20 bases. This CDR3 spans 16 amino acids. The germline gives CDR1 DFQATT, CDR2 SNEGSKA (reference sequence). CDR3 residues: CSAGQVGATYYNEQFF. The CDR3 DNA follows: TGCAGTGCTGGGCAAGTCGGGGCGACTTACTACAATGAGCAGTTCTTC.

This clonotype occurred a few times. V usage is TRBV5-5 and J usage is TRBJ1-4; no clear D. CDR1 is SGHKS and CDR2 is YYEKEE in the germline V gene (reference sequence). The CDR3 extends over 14 amino acids. Trimming took off 5 bases at V and 1 base at J, with 9 bases between the two ends. The CDR3 DNA reads TGTGCCAGCAGTAGAATAGGAACTAATGAAAAACTGTTTTTT. Translation: CASSRIGTNEKLFF.

J is TRBJ2-3 and V is TRBV5-4, with D perhaps TRBD1 or TRBD2 (5 bases each). CDR1 is SGHNT and CDR2 is YYREEE in the germline V gene (reference sequence). Trimming took 1 base from V and 4 from J, leaving 13 bases between them. The CDR3 has 15 amino acids. The CDR3 DNA reads as TGTGCCAGCAGCTTGTTTCGGGGCGCGGCAGATACGCAGTATTTT. As protein: CASSLFRGAADTQYF.

This clonotype was picked up many times. The chain is built from TRBV11-2 and TRBJ2-5, with 9 bases fitting TRBD1. V dropped 2 bases and J dropped 12; count of bases not matched to a gene: 13. CDR1 is SGHAT and CDR2 is FQNNGV in the germline V gene. The CDR3 totals 15 residues. Here the CDR3 DNA reads TGTGCCAGCAGCTTAACCCCGGGACAGGGCCAATCAGAGTACTTC. It yields the protein CASSLTPGQGQSEYF.

There are many counts of this clonotype. This sequence joins TRBV29-1 and TRBJ2-1; D unresolved. The CDR3 length is 12 residues. The V gene's germline CDR1 is SQVTM and CDR2 ANQGSEA. V was pared by 0 bases and J by 13 bases, with 13 bases between. CDR3 loop: CSVEDQGRSQFF. The DNA of the CDR3 is TGCAGCGTTGAAGATCAAGGACGGTCACAGTTCTTC.

This clonotype was seen many times. The V call is TRBV12-3 or TRBV12-4, the J call TRBJ1-5; D remains ambiguous. There are 12 residues in the CDR3. V lost 3 bases and J lost 7, with 7 bases in between. Here the CDR3 reads CASSFSGQPQHF. In DNA form, the CDR3 reads TGTGCCAGCAGTTTTAGTGGGCAGCCCCAGCATTTT.

This clonotype was seen ten or more times. The rearrangement uses TRBV2 and TRBJ1-1, with D possibly being TRBD1 (6 bases). The CDR3 runs to 12 residues. Germline V gene data show CDR1 as SNHLY and CDR2 as FYNNEI. V lost 8 bases to trimming and J lost 5 bases, with 12 bases between them. The CDR3 loop is CASHRDGTEAFF. The CDR3 DNA follows: TGTGCCAGCCACAGGGACGGGACTGAAGCTTTCTTT.

The J gene is TRBJ2-3, the V gene TRBV6-5, with 11 bases that match TRBD2. J was trimmed by 6 bases and V by 4 bases; bases with no gene match: 9. The CDR3 has 16 amino acids. Germline-derived CDR1 and CDR2 are MNHEY and SVGAGI. The chain's CDR3 is CASSWFSGRAADTQYF. CDR3 DNA sequence: TGTGCCAGCAGTTGGTTTAGCGGGAGGGCAGCCGATACGCAGTATTTT.

The sample holds a few counts of this clonotype. V usage is TRBV7-9 and J usage is TRBJ2-1; no clear D gene. V was clipped by 0 bases and J by 3 bases, with 9 bases between them. This CDR3 has 15 residues. Per the germline V gene, CDR1 is SEHNR and CDR2 is FQNEAQ (reference sequence). CDR3 in amino acids: CASSLARLDYNEQFF. In DNA form, the CDR3 reads TGTGCCAGCAGCTTAGCTCGGTTAGACTACAATGAGCAGTTCTTC.

The chain recombines TRBV20-1 with TRBJ2-1; 11 bases agree with TRBD2. Germline CDR1 reads DFQATT; CDR2 reads SNEGSKA (reference sequence). The CDR3 runs to 14 residues. V was clipped by 5 bases and J by 5 bases; unmatched bases: 5. The CDR3 here is CSARSGRADNEQFF. The CDR3 DNA sequence: TGCAGTGCTCGTAGCGGGAGGGCCGACAATGAGCAGTTCTTC.

V gene TRBV7-9 combines with J gene TRBJ2-5; TRBD2 aligns across 13 bases. Looked up from germline, CDR1 is SEHNR and CDR2 is FQNEAQ (reference sequence). The CDR3 length is 17 residues. Unmatched junction bases numbered 8, after V lost 3 bases and J lost 4 bases. DNA of the CDR3: TGTGCCAGCAGCTTTGGACTAGCGGGGGTAGGGTCAGAGACCCAGTACTTC. It encodes CASSFGLAGVGSETQYF.

This chain joins TRBV4-3 and TRBJ2-3, with D possibly matching TRBD1 (5 bases). Germline loops: CDR1 LGHNA, CDR2 YSLEER. There are 15 residues in the CDR3. V was trimmed by 1 base and J by 5 bases, leaving 13 bases between them. The CDR3 DNA follows: TGCGCCAGCAGCCAAGGGTCCCGTGGACAAGATACGCAGTATTTT. Residues: CASSQGSRGQDTQYF.

The rearrangement links TRBV12-3 or TRBV12-4 to TRBJ2-2; 8 nucleotides line up with TRBD2. The CDR3 length is 16 residues. Trimming at V came to 8 bases and at J to 5 bases, leaving 13 bases not matched to a gene. CDR3 nucleotides: TGTGCCAGCGGTAATAAAGGGGGACTAGTAACCGGGGAGCTGTTTTTT. Residues: CASGNKGGLVTGELFF.

The chain employs TRBV7-7 and TRBJ2-3; weak D call: TRBD1 (6 bases). V dropped 5 bases and J dropped 5 bases, with 11 bases sitting between them. There are 13 residues in the CDR3. Germline V CDR1 and CDR2: SSHAT, FNYEAQ (reference sequence). The CDR3 sequence is CASSLLQGDTQYF. Here the CDR3 DNA reads TGTGCCAGCAGCCTATTACAGGGAGATACGCAGTATTTT.

This clonotype was seen a handful of times. The V and J genes are TRBV18 and TRBJ2-1; TRBD2 matches at 12 bases. In germline, CDR1 is KGHSH, CDR2 LQKENI. The CDR3 totals 16 residues. V lost 3 bases, J lost 4 bases, and 4 bases stayed unmatched. CDR3 DNA sequence: TGTGCCAGCTCACCTGGACTAGCGGGATTATACAATGAGCAGTTCTTC. This gives the protein CASSPGLAGLYNEQFF.

This clonotype was seen a few times. The rearrangement uses TRBV3-1 and TRBJ2-7; D remains unclear. V lost 4 bases to trimming and J lost 4 bases, with 14 bases between them. The CDR3 sequence is 14 residues long. Germline values: CDR1 LGHDT, CDR2 YNNKEL (reference sequence). The CDR3 DNA sequence: TGTGCCAGCAGCCTCGGAATCGACGGTTACGAGCAGTACTTC. Protein sequence: CASSLGIDGYEQYF.

This clonotype has more than one count but fewer than ten. The chain combines TRBV24-1 with TRBJ2-3; no clear D. This CDR3 comprises 14 residues. Germline V gives CDR1 KGHDR, CDR2 SFDVKD. V shed 4 bases and J shed 0 bases, with 7 bases lying between them. CDR3 loop: CATSDPKSTDTQYF. In DNA, the CDR3 is TGTGCCACCAGTGACCCGAAAAGCACAGATACGCAGTATTTT.